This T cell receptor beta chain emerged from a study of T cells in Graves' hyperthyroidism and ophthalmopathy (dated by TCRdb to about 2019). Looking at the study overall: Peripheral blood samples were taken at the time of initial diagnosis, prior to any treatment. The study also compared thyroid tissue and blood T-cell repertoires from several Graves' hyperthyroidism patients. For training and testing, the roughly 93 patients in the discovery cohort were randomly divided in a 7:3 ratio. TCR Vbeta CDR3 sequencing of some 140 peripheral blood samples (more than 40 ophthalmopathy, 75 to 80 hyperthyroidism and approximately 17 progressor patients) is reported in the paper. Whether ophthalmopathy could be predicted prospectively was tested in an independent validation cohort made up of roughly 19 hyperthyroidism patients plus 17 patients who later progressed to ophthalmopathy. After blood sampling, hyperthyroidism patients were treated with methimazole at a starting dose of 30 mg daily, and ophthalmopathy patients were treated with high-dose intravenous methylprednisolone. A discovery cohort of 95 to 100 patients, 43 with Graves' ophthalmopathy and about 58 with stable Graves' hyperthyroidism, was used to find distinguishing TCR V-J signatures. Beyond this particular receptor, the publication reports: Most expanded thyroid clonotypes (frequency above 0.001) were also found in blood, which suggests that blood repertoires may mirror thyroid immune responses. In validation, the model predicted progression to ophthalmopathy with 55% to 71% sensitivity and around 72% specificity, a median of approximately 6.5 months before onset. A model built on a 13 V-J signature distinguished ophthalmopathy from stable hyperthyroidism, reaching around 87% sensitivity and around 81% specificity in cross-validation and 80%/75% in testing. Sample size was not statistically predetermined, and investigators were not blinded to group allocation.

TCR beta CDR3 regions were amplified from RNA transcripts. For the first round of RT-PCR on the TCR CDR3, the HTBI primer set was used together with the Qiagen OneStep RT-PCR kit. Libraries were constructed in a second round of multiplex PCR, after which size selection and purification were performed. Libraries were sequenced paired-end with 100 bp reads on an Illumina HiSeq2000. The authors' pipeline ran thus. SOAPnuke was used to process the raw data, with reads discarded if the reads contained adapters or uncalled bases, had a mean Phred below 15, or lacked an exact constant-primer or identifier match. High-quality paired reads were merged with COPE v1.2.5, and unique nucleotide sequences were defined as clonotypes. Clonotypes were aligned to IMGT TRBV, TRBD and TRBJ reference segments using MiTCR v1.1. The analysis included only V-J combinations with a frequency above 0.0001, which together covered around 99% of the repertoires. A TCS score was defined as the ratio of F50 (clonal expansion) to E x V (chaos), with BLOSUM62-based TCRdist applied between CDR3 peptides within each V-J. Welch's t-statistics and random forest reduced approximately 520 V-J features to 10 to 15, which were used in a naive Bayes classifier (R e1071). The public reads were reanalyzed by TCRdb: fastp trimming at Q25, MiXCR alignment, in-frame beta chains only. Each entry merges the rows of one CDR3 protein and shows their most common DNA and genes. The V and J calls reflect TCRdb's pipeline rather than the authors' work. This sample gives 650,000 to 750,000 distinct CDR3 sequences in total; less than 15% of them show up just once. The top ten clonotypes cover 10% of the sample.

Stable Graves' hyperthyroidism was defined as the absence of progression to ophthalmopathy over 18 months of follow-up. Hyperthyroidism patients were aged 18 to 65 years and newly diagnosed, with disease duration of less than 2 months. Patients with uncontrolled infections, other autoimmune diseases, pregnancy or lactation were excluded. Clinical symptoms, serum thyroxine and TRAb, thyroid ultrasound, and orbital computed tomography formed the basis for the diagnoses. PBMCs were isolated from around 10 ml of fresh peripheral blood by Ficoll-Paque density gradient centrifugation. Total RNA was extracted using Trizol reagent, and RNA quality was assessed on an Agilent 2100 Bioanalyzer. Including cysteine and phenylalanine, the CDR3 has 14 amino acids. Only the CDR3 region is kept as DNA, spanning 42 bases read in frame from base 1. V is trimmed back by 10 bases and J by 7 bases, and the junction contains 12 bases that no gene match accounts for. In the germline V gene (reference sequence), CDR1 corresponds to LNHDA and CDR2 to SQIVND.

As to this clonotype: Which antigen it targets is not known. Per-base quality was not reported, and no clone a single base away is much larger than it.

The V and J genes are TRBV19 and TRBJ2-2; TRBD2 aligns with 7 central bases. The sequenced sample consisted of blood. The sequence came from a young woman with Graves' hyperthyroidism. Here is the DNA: TGTGCCACGAGTCGCGGGAGTCAGGTCGGGGAGCTGTTTTTT. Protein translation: CATSRGSQVGELFF.